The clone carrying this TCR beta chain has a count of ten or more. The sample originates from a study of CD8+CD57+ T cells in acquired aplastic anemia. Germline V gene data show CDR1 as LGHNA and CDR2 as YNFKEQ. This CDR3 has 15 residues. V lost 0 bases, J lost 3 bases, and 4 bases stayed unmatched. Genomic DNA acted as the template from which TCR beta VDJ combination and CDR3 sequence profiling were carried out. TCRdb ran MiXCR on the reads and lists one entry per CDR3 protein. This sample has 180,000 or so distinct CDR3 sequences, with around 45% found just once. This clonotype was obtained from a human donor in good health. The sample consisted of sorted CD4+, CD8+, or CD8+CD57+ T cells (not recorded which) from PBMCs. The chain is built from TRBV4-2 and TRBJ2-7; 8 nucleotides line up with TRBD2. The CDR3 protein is CASSQEGSGGYEQYF. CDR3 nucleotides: TGTGCCAGCAGCCAAGAAGGGAGCGGGGGCTACGAGCAGTACTTC.